Below are 14 T cell receptor beta chains sequenced from a single sample in a study of shared clonotypes between healthy human individuals. Sequenced by immunoSEQ multiplex PCR; TCRdb stores in-frame clones only, minus some. Of about half a million clones in the sample, approximately 82% were seen once. The sequencing sample was made of PBMCs. These receptors were collected from a woman aged 40 to 50 in good health. Some clones in this sample may be carry-over from other donors' samples.

This chain joins TRBV6-5 and TRBJ2-1; 10 nucleotides align to TRBD1. J was trimmed by 6 bases and V by 5 bases; bases with no gene match: 7. The CDR3 is 15 amino acids. The germline CDR1 and CDR2 sequences are MNHEY and SVGAGI. The CDR3 nucleotides read TGTGCCAGCAGTAAAGGACAGGGGGTTGTCAATGAGCAGTTCTTC. Protein product: CASSKGQGVVNEQFF.

Details on this clone: Other DNA sequences in the same sample also yield this CDR3. The chain joins TRBV9 to TRBJ2-3, with D possibly matching TRBD2 (5 bases). Trimming pared 0 bases from V and 2 bases from J, leaving 7 bases between. The germline V gene encodes CDR1 SGDLS and CDR2 YYNGEE. This CDR3 comprises 14 residues. The CDR3 bases are TGTGCCAGCAGCGTAGGGGGAGTCACAGATACGCAGTATTTT. This sequence encodes CASSVGGVTDTQYF.

This sequence joins TRBV29-1 and TRBJ1-6, with 9 bases identical to TRBD1. CDR3 length equals 18 residues. The V segment lost 6 bases and the J segment 3 bases; nucleotides outside the gene matches: 15. Germline CDR1 SQVTM, CDR2 ANQGSEA. The CDR3 spells CSVTDRGKGLVYNSPLHF. The CDR3 region has the DNA TGCAGCGTGACGGACAGGGGAAAGGGCTTGGTCTATAATTCACCCCTCCACTTT.

The rearrangement joins TRBV5-4 to TRBJ2-3; TRBD2 is a possible D gene (6 bases). The germline V gene encodes CDR1 SGHNT and CDR2 YYREEE (reference sequence). This CDR3 spans 16 amino acids. The germline V and J ends were trimmed by 4 bases and 2 bases, with 17 bases remaining between them. CDR3 in amino acids: CASSTPGGPPTDTQYF. CDR3 in DNA: TGTGCCAGCAGCACCCCCGGGGGTCCTCCCACAGATACGCAGTATTTT.

This clone was detected once. The sample contains more than one DNA sequence encoding this CDR3. V usage is TRBV5-4 and J usage is TRBJ2-3, with D perhaps matching TRBD2 (5 bases). Germline lookup yields CDR1 SGHNT and CDR2 YYREEE (reference sequence). The CDR3 sequence is 14 residues long. With 0 bases removed from V and 4 bases from J, the gap between germline ends came to 9 bases. This CDR3 is CASSLAEGADTQYF. CDR3 bases: TGTGCCAGCAGCTTGGCCGAGGGCGCAGATACGCAGTATTTT. Combining the CDR3 with reference TRBV5-4 and TRBJ2-3 gives the whole variable domain ETGVTQSPTHLIKTRGQQVTLRCSSQSGHNTVSWYQQALGQGPQFIFQYYREEENGRGNFPPRFSGLQFPNYSSELNVNALELDDSALYLCASSLAEGADTQYFGPGTRLTVL.

The gene calls are TRBV30 and TRBJ2-7; 8 bases fit TRBD2. The V and J ends lost 6 bases and 4 bases, in that order; junction bases with no gene match: 5. CDR1 is GTSNPN and CDR2 is SVGIG in the germline V gene (reference sequence). The CDR3 is made up of 12 amino acids. The CDR3 coding sequence is TGTGCCTGTAGGCTAGCGGGTTACGAGCAGTACTTC. Amino acid sequence: CACRLAGYEQYF.

This clone has just a few counts. Other DNA sequences within the sample encode an identical CDR3. The chain couples TRBV30 to TRBJ1-1; D ambiguous. The CDR3 runs to 16 residues. Trimming pared 3 bases from V and 7 bases from J, leaving 24 bases between. Germline lookup yields CDR1 GTSNPN and CDR2 SVGIG (reference sequence). The CDR3 spells CAWRPKLGPGGDEAFF. The CDR3 DNA sequence: TGTGCCTGGAGGCCGAAGTTAGGACCCGGCGGGGATGAAGCTTTCTTT.

A remark on this clone: A much larger clone is a single base away; this may be a read error. V and J are TRBV10-3 and TRBJ1-2; 8 bases fit TRBD1. The germline V gene has CDR1 ENHRY and CDR2 SYGVKD. The CDR3 spans 14 residues. CDR3 sequence (DNA): TGTGCCATCAGTTCGGACAGGGTAGGCTATGGCCACACCTTC. Translated: CAISSDRVGYGHTF.

The rearrangement uses TRBV11-2 and TRBJ2-1; 12 bases map to TRBD2. The germline gives CDR1 SGHAT, CDR2 FQNNGV. The CDR3 contains 17 residues. Trimming removed 3 bases from V and 2 bases from J; junction bases left unmatched: 5. The CDR3 sequence: CASSLKLAGGPYNEQFF. CDR3 nucleotide sequence: TGTGCCAGCAGCTTGAAGCTAGCGGGAGGGCCCTACAATGAGCAGTTCTTC.

J is TRBJ1-5 and V is TRBV2, with TRBD1 identical over 9 bases. With 4 bases clipped from V and 3 bases from J, the junction kept 4 bases outside the gene matches. CDR1 SNHLY and CDR2 FYNNEI come from the germline V gene. The CDR3 contains 15 residues. CDR3 residues: CASSGGQGDNQPQHF. The CDR3 coding sequence is TGTGCCAGCAGTGGGGGACAGGGAGACAATCAGCCCCAGCATTTT.

This clone has only a few counts. The chain couples TRBV11-1 to TRBJ1-1; 7 bases are a match to TRBD1. J lost 4 bases, V lost 5 bases, and 10 bases had no gene match. The CDR3 length is 15 residues. Germline-derived CDR1 and CDR2 are SGHAT and FQDESV (reference sequence). The CDR3, as DNA: TGTGCCAGCAGCCCGCCGACGGCAGGGGGCACTGAAGCTTTCTTT. This encodes CASSPPTAGGTEAFF.

The chain combines TRBV7-3 with TRBJ2-3; unclear D gene. Germline lookup yields CDR1 SGHTA and CDR2 FQGTGA. The CDR3 covers 12 residues. V was clipped by 3 bases and J by 6 bases, with 7 bases between them. The chain's CDR3 is CASSFGRDTQYF. In DNA form, the CDR3 reads TGTGCCAGCAGCTTCGGGCGGGATACGCAGTATTTT.

The chain has TRBV7-8 and TRBJ2-1; 12 bases are a match to TRBD2. The CDR3 covers 15 residues. From germline, CDR1 is SGHVS and CDR2 FQNEAQ. Unmatched junction bases numbered 9, after V lost 6 bases and J lost 9 bases. CDR3 DNA: TGTGCCAGCAGACTAGCGGGAGGTCAATTGGGTGAGCAGTTCTTC. Encoded protein: CASRLAGGQLGEQFF.

The V gene is TRBV7-6, the J gene TRBJ2-1, with unresolved D. V lost 4 bases and J lost 8, with 9 bases in between. Germline V gene sequence: CDR1 SGHVS, CDR2 FNYEAQ. This CDR3 has 12 residues. The CDR3 loop reads CASSSRFDEQFF. Written as DNA, the CDR3 is TGTGCCAGCAGCTCCCGCTTCGATGAGCAGTTCTTC.